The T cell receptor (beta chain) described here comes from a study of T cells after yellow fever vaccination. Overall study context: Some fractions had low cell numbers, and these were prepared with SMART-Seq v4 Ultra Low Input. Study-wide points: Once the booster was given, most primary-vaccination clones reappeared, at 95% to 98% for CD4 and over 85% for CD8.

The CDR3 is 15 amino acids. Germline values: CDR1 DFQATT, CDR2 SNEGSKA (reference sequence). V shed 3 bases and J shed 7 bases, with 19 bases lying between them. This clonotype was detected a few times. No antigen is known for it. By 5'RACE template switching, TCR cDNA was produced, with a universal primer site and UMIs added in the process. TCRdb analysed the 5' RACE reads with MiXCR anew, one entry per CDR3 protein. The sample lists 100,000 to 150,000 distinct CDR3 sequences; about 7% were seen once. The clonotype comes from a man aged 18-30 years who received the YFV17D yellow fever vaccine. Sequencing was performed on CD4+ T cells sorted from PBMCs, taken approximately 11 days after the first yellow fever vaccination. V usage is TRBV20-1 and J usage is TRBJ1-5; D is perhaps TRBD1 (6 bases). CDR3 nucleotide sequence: TGCAGTGCTAGTTACGCAGGGGAGCCGGCACAGCCCCAGCATTTT. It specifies CSASYAGEPAQPQHF.